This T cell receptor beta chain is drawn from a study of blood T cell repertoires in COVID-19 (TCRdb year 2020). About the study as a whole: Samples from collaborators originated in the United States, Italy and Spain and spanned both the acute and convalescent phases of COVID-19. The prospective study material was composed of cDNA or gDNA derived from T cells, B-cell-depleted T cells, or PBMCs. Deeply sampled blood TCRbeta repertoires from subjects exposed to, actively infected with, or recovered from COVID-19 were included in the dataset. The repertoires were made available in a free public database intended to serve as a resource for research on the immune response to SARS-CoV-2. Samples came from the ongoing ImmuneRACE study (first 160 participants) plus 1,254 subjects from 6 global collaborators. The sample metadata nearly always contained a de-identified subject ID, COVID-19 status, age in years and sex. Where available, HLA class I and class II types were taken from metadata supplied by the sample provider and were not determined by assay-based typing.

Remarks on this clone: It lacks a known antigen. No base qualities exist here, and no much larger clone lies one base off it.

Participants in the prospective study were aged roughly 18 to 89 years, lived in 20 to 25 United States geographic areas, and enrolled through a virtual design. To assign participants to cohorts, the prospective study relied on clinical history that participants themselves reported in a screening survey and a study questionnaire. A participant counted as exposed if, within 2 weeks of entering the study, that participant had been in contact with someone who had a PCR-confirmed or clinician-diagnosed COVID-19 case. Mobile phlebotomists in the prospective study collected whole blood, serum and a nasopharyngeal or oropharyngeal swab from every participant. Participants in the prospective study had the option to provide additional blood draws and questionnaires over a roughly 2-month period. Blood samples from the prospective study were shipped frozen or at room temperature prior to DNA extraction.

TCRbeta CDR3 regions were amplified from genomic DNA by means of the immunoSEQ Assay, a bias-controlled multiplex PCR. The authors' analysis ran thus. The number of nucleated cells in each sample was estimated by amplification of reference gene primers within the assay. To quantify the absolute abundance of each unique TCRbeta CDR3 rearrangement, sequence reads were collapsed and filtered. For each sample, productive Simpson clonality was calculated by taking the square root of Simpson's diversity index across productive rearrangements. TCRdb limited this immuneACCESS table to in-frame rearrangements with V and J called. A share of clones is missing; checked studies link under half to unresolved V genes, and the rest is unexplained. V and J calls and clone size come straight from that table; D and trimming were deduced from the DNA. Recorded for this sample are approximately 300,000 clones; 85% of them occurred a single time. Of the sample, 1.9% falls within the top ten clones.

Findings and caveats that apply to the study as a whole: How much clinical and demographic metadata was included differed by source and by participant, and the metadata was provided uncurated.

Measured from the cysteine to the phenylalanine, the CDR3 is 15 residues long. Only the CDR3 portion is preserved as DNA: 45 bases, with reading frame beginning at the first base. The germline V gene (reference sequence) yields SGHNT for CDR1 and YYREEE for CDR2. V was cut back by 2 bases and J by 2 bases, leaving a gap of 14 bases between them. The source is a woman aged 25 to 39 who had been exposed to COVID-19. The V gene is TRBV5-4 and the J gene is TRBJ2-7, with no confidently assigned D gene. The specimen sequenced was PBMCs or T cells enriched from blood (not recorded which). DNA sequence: TGTGCCAGCAGCTTTTTCCCCCTCCCAGCCTACGAGCAGTACTTC. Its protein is CASSFFPLPAYEQYF.